Each of the 25 T cell receptor beta chains below was sequenced from the same sample in a study of memory CD4+ T cells and cytomegalovirus serostatus. Single viable CD3+CD4+CD8-CD45RO+ cells were sorted as the memory CD4+ T cells. Sequenced by immunoSEQ multiplex PCR; TCRdb stores in-frame clones only, minus some. The sample gives 45,000 to 60,000 clones, around 88% of which show up once; about 2.1% is in the top ten. The specimen was memory CD4+ T cells from blood. The source of these receptors is an adult in good health and CMV-seropositive.

The chain links TRBV4-1 to TRBJ2-5, with TRBD1 matching over 9 bases. V trimming: 1 base; J trimming: 7 bases; junction bases outside the gene matches: 19. There are 19 residues in the CDR3. The germline gives CDR1 MGHRA, CDR2 YSYEKL. In DNA, the CDR3 is TGCGCCAGCAGCCAAGGAGTTCTGCGGCGGGACAGGGCCGATGGGACCCAGTACTTC. Protein product: CASSQGVLRRDRADGTQYF.

V and J are TRBV2 and TRBJ1-3; no clear D. CDR3 length: 15 residues. Trimming took off 2 bases at V and 0 bases at J, with 8 bases between the two ends. The germline V gene has CDR1 SNHLY and CDR2 FYNNEI. The CDR3 loop is CASSERESSGNTIYF. The DNA of the CDR3 is TGTGCCAGCAGTGAACGAGAGAGCTCTGGAAACACCATATATTTT.

This clone was counted between two and nine times. The chain is built from TRBV7-9 and TRBJ1-2; 7 nucleotides agree with TRBD1. V trimming: 5 bases; J trimming: 5 bases; junction bases outside the gene matches: 11. Germline CDR1 SEHNR, CDR2 FQNEAQ (reference sequence). The CDR3 sequence is 15 residues long. The CDR3, as DNA: TGTGCCAGCAGCCCTCTAGACAGGGTCCCGTATGGCTACACCTTC. This gives the protein CASSPLDRVPYGYTF. The whole variable domain, filled in from reference TRBV7-9 and TRBJ1-2, reads DTGVSQNPRHKITKRGQNVTFRCDPISEHNRLYWYRQTLGQGPEFLTYFQNEAQLEKSRLLSDRFSAERPKGSFSTLEIQRTEQGDSAMYLCASSPLDRVPYGYTFGSGTRLTVV.

The genes are TRBV5-3 and TRBJ2-3, with TRBD2 identical over 7 bases. TRBV5-3 is an open reading frame, and its role is uncertain. The CDR3 is 15 amino acids. V lost 4 bases and J lost 4; bases outside the gene matches: 9. Here the CDR3 reads CARSTSGERADTQYF. In DNA form, the CDR3 reads TGTGCCAGAAGCACAAGCGGGGAGAGGGCAGATACGCAGTATTTT.

V usage is TRBV20-1 and J usage is TRBJ1-1; unclear D gene. The V gene's germline CDR1 is DFQATT and CDR2 SNEGSKA (reference sequence). The germline V and J ends were trimmed by 5 bases and 0 bases, with 4 bases remaining between them. The CDR3 spans 11 residues. Written as DNA, the CDR3 is TGCAGTGCTCCGCTGAACACTGAAGCTTTCTTT. It specifies CSAPLNTEAFF.

This clone was seen a few times. The genes are TRBV4-3 and TRBJ2-2, with TRBD2 matching 8 bases. CDR3 length: 17 amino acids. CDR1 LGHNA and CDR2 YSLEER come from the germline V gene. The ends lost 3 bases at V and 6 bases at J; junction bases unmatched: 12. CDR3 in DNA: TGCGCCAGCAGCCAGGTTCTTAGCGGGCGGGGGGCCGGGGAGCTGTTTTTT. Translating it yields CASSQVLSGRGAGELFF.

This clone has more than one count but fewer than ten. The chain joins TRBV2 to TRBJ2-1; the D gene could be TRBD1 or TRBD2 (7 bases each). The CDR3 is 15 amino acids. From germline, CDR1 is SNHLY and CDR2 FYNNEI. V dropped 7 bases and J dropped 4 bases, with 17 bases sitting between them. The CDR3 DNA is TGTGCCAGCATCCCGCGACAGGGAGGGTACAATGAGCAGTTCTTC. Amino acids: CASIPRQGGYNEQFF.

The chain has TRBV7-2 and TRBJ2-7; unclear D gene. CDR3 length: 13 amino acids. Germline values: CDR1 SGHTA, CDR2 FQGNSA. Deletions cut 4 bases from V and 3 bases from J, with 10 bases between. The DNA of the CDR3 is TGTGCCAGCAGCTCCCCGGCGGACTACGAGCAGTACTTC. It translates to CASSSPADYEQYF.

This chain connects TRBV6-5 to TRBJ2-2; 7 bases map to TRBD2. The J segment lost 6 bases and the V segment lost 6 bases, leaving 7 bases of the junction unmatched. Per the germline V gene, CDR1 is MNHEY and CDR2 is SVGAGI. This CDR3 has 14 amino acids. The CDR3: CASRGEAGAGELFF. In DNA form, the CDR3 reads TGTGCCAGCAGGGGCGAGGCGGGGGCCGGGGAGCTGTTTTTT.

The chain has TRBV5-1 and TRBJ1-6; no definite D call. The CDR3 length is 13 residues. Germline V CDR1 and CDR2: SGHRS, YFSETQ. V was clipped by 5 bases and J by 5 bases, with 8 bases between them. CDR3 sequence (DNA): TGCGCCAGCAGGACACAGAATAATTCACCCCTCCACTTT. It encodes CASRTQNNSPLHF.

This sequence joins TRBV7-3 and TRBJ1-5; 7 bases align to TRBD1. V dropped 5 bases and J dropped 4; count of bases not matched to a gene: 2. Germline-derived CDR1 and CDR2 are SGHTA and FQGTGA. This CDR3 has 13 residues. CDR3 region: CASSPQGNQPQHF. Here the CDR3 DNA reads TGTGCCAGCAGCCCACAGGGGAATCAGCCCCAGCATTTT.

This clone has a handful of counts. The chain couples TRBV2 to TRBJ2-7; 10 bases match TRBD2. The CDR3 loop spans 12 amino acids. Germline-derived CDR1 and CDR2 are SNHLY and FYNNEI. Trimming removed 7 bases from V and 12 bases from J; junction bases left unmatched: 9. In DNA form, the CDR3 reads TGTGCCAGCACGCGAGCGGGAGGGCCTAGGTACTTC. Its protein is CASTRAGGPRYF.

The chain employs TRBV10-3 and TRBJ2-7; unclear D gene. The length of the CDR3 is 13 residues. V was pared by 6 bases and J by 1 base, with 10 bases between. Germline-derived CDR1 and CDR2 are ENHRY and SYGVKD. CDR3 nucleotide sequence: TGTGCCATCAGCGAGCCTAGGTCCTACGAGCAGTACTTC. Translating it yields CAISEPRSYEQYF.

The chain employs TRBV5-6 and TRBJ2-3, with 9 bases matching TRBD2. Germline V gene sequence: CDR1 SGHDT, CDR2 YYEEEE. The J segment lost 4 bases and the V segment lost 1 base, leaving 7 bases of the junction unmatched. CDR3 size: 16 residues. CDR3 DNA sequence: TGTGCCAGCAGCTTGACTCTAGCGGGATACTCAGATACGCAGTATTTT. It is translated as CASSLTLAGYSDTQYF.

This chain joins TRBV5-5 and TRBJ2-5, with D uncertain. V was pared by 0 bases and J by 5 bases, with 14 bases between. The germline CDR1 and CDR2 sequences are SGHKS and YYEKEE (reference sequence). CDR3 length: 15 residues. CDR3 sequence reads: CASSLVSAVGETQYF. DNA for the CDR3: TGTGCCAGCAGCTTGGTGTCAGCCGTGGGGGAGACCCAGTACTTC.

This clone came up once. The chain links TRBV5-4 to TRBJ2-3, with 7 nucleotides matching TRBD1. Germline-derived CDR1 and CDR2 are SGHNT and YYREEE (reference sequence). With V trimmed by 4 bases and J by 0 bases, 5 bases remained unmatched. The CDR3 length is 15 residues. CDR3 loop: CASSRDSLSTDTQYF. The CDR3 DNA sequence: TGTGCCAGCAGCAGGGACAGCTTAAGCACAGATACGCAGTATTTT.

V is TRBV2 and J is TRBJ1-4; D perhaps matches TRBD1 (6 bases). The CDR3 extends over 15 amino acids. V was shortened by 6 bases and J by 4 bases, with 15 bases between the two germline ends. CDR1 is SNHLY, CDR2 FYNNEI, per germline. This chain's CDR3 is CASRYRDTINEKLFF. CDR3 in DNA: TGTGCCAGCAGATACCGGGACACCATTAATGAAAAACTGTTTTTT.

This chain joins TRBV7-2 and TRBJ2-3; 14 bases fit TRBD2. Germline CDR1 SGHTA, CDR2 FQGNSA. Unmatched junction bases numbered 3, after V lost 4 bases and J lost 3 bases. There are 16 residues in the CDR3. CDR3 nucleotide sequence: TGTGCCAGCAGCTCCGGACTAGCGGGAGGAACAGATACGCAGTATTTT. Its translation: CASSSGLAGGTDTQYF. Variable domain in full (rest from reference TRBV7-2 and TRBJ2-3): GAGVSQSPSNKVTEKGKDVELRCDPISGHTALYWYRQSLGQGLEFLIYFQGNSAPDKSGLPSDRFSAERTGGSVSTLTIQRTQQEDSAVYLCASSSGLAGGTDTQYFGPGTRLTVL.

This chain uses TRBV18 with TRBJ1-4, with D perhaps TRBD1 (5 bases). V was shortened by 3 bases and J by 2 bases, with 13 bases between the two germline ends. The CDR3 is made up of 16 amino acids. From germline, CDR1 is KGHSH and CDR2 LQKENI. The CDR3 spells CASSPGSGRTNEKLFF. In DNA form, the CDR3 reads TGTGCCAGCTCACCGGGATCGGGGCGGACTAATGAAAAACTGTTTTTT.

The CDR3 loop is CASSRGRAETQYF. CDR3 coding DNA: TGTGCCAGCTCCAGGGGCCGAGCAGAGACCCAGTACTTC. This chain connects TRBV7-2 to TRBJ2-5; possible D gene TRBD1, 6 bases. The CDR3 runs to 13 residues. The germline V gene encodes CDR1 SGHTA and CDR2 FQGNSA. V dropped 8 bases and J dropped 4 bases, with 14 bases sitting between them.

V gene TRBV4-1 combines with J gene TRBJ2-5; TRBD2 matches at 10 bases. V gave up 1 base and J gave up 5 bases; unmatched junction bases: 10. Germline V gene data show CDR1 as MGHRA and CDR2 as YSYEKL. The CDR3 runs 17 residues. CDR3 bases: TGCGCCAGCAGCCAAGGGAATCTAGCGGGAGCAGGGGAGACCCAGTACTTC. It encodes CASSQGNLAGAGETQYF.

The chain employs TRBV7-2 and TRBJ1-1; 7 bases are shared with TRBD1. The CDR3 consists of 13 residues. V was pared by 3 bases and J by 7 bases, with 5 bases of the junction left unmatched. In germline, CDR1 is SGHTA, CDR2 FQGNSA. This CDR3 reads CASSFDRVNEAFF. CDR3 DNA sequence: TGTGCCAGCAGCTTTGACAGGGTGAATGAAGCTTTCTTT. The whole variable domain, remainder taken from reference TRBV7-2 and TRBJ1-1, is GAGVSQSPSNKVTEKGKDVELRCDPISGHTALYWYRQSLGQGLEFLIYFQGNSAPDKSGLPSDRFSAERTGGSVSTLTIQRTQQEDSAVYLCASSFDRVNEAFFGQGTRLTVV.

This chain uses TRBV14 with TRBJ1-2; TRBD1 aligns across 7 bases. The CDR3 is 16 residues long. The germline CDR1 and CDR2 sequences are SGHDN and FVKESK. Germline trimming cut 5 bases from V and 6 bases from J; bases unmatched to any gene: 15. In nucleotides, the CDR3 is TGTGCCAGCAGCGATAAAACAGGGGCCCGAGGGGATGGCTACACCTTC. It specifies CASSDKTGARGDGYTF.

The chain couples TRBV11-2 to TRBJ2-3; D is possibly TRBD1 (6 bases). CDR1 is SGHAT and CDR2 is FQNNGV in the germline V gene. CDR3 length equals 19 residues. V lost 4 bases, J lost 2 bases, and 25 bases lay in between. CDR3 DNA sequence: TGTGCCAGCAGCTACCCCGCCTTCACCGGGACAAGCGACACAGATACGCAGTATTTT. It codes for CASSYPAFTGTSDTDTQYF.

J is TRBJ2-5 and V is TRBV6-1, with D maybe TRBD2 (6 bases). CDR1 is MNHNS, CDR2 SASEGT, per germline. The germline V and J ends were trimmed by 2 bases and 3 bases, with 13 bases remaining between them. CDR3 length: 15 amino acids. For the CDR3, the DNA is TGTGCCAGCAGTGAACCACCGACTAGAGAAGAGACCCAGTACTTC. Translated: CASSEPPTREETQYF.